The rows below give T cell receptor beta chains drawn from one sample of a study of T cell responses to AZD1222 COVID-19 vaccine. Assay: immunoSEQ multiplex PCR; the TCRdb copy retains only in-frame clones and omits some. The data hold 160,000 or so clones, with about 92% observed a single time. This specimen consisted of peripheral blood, obtained on day 0 of AZD1222 vaccination. These receptors came from an adult in good health. Each CDR3 is given with its conserved first and last residue.

j_call v_call cdr3_aa
TRBJ1-1 TRBV6-6 CASSSGEVWAEAFF
TRBJ1-2 TRBV12-3/TRBV12-4 CASSQRGERGYTF
TRBJ2-1 TRBV12-5 CASGDPGTKPTNVWEQFF
TRBJ1-1 TRBV11-2 CASSLNAEAFF
TRBJ2-7 TRBV9 CASSLRQGAYEQYF
TRBJ1-1 TRBV6-5 CATSDRGKNTEAFF
TRBJ2-3 TRBV11-2 CASSHREQAGYTQYF
TRBJ1-5 TRBV6-1 CASSERDRGGNQPQHF
TRBJ2-1 TRBV7-9 CASSINPIGEYNEQFF
TRBJ1-1 TRBV18 CASSPTRGGEGTEAFF
TRBJ2-7 TRBV30 CAWSVSSYEQYF
TRBJ1-2 TRBV6-5 CASSYVGNYGYTF
TRBJ2-7 TRBV24-1 CATSDGSSYEQYF
TRBJ2-5 TRBV5-1 CASRTSGKETQYF
TRBJ1-1 TRBV30 CAWSSWGGMNTEAFF
TRBJ1-1 TRBV6-5 CASSYTGGRNTEAFF
TRBJ2-1 TRBV10-2 CASSEDGSSYNEQFF
TRBJ1-2 TRBV2 CASSDGYGYTF
TRBJ2-7 TRBV11-2 CASSRLGVAPLYEQYF
TRBJ2-7 TRBV11-2 CASSETTGQGTHEQYF
TRBJ1-2 TRBV19 CASTPDRAAYYGYTF
TRBJ1-4 TRBV7-2 CASSNRQGTANEKLFF
TRBJ1-2 TRBV12-3/TRBV12-4 CASTRSNYGYTF
TRBJ1-2 TRBV6-5 CASSGGQGNYGYTF
TRBJ1-1 TRBV6-1 CASSEAGYIRGDGYRNTEAFF
TRBJ2-5 TRBV19 CASSKGDRAYGQETQYF
TRBJ1-3 TRBV2 CASSRQGAFGNTIYF
TRBJ2-4 TRBV2 CASSESVAKNIQYF
TRBJ1-5 TRBV3-1/TRBV3-2 CASSPRQTNQPQHF
TRBJ2-1 TRBV6-4 CASSDSFLAGGGSYYNEQFF
TRBJ1-5 TRBV30 CAVTPHDRDGQPQHF
TRBJ2-3 TRBV2 CASSGGQGQVDTQYF
TRBJ1-5 TRBV12-3/TRBV12-4 CASRRRAQPQHF
TRBJ1-5 TRBV2 CASSRTTGGGNQPQHF
TRBJ1-3 TRBV19 CASSITGDGNTIYF
TRBJ2-7 TRBV6-6 CASSLLAGGQTDYEQYF
TRBJ1-2 TRBV19 CASSIRGTEDGYTF
TRBJ1-1 TRBV7-9 CASSLVSGTEAFF
TRBJ2-7 TRBV6-1 CASSEPTSGYYEQYF
TRBJ2-7 TRBV28 CASSGSMYEQYF
TRBJ2-5 TRBV20-1 CSASKEETQYF
TRBJ1-6 TRBV7-6 CASSLSTGNNSPLHF
TRBJ2-1 TRBV6-2/TRBV6-3 CASSRYNGLAGVNEQFF
TRBJ1-5 TRBV19 CASSLLGVGQPQHF
TRBJ2-3 TRBV9 CASSVISSGYTDTQYF
TRBJ1-5 TRBV6-6 CASSYGEDQPQHF
TRBJ2-7 TRBV7-6 CASSLMGGQGPYEQYF
TRBJ1-1 TRBV27 CASSFTGAISNTEAFF